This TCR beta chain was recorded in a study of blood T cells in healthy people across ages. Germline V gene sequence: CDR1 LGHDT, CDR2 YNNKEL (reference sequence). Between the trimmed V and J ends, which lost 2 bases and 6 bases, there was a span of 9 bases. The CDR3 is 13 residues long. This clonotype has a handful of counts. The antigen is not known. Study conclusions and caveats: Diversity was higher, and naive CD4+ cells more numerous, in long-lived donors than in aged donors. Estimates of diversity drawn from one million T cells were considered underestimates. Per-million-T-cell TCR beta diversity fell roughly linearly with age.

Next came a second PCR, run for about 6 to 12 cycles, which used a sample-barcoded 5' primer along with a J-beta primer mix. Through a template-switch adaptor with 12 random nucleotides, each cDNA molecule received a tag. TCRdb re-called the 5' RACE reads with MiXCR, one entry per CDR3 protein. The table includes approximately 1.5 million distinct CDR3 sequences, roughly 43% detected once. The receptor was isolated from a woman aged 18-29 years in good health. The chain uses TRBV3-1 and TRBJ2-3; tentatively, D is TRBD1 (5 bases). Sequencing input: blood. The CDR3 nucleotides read TGTGCCAGCAGCCAACTCTCAGGGGATACGCAGTATTTT. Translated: CASSQLSGDTQYF.